Sequencing of this T cell receptor (beta chain) was carried out in a study of technical replicates of blood from several donors. The CDR3 is 17 amino acids. Germline CDR1 reads SGHTA; CDR2 reads FQGTGA. J gave up 2 bases and V 0 bases, and 3 bases lay outside the gene matches. Repertoires were generated with immunoSEQ multiplex PCR, while TCRdb's copy carries only in-frame clones and drops some. The repertoire consists of more than 65,000 clones, with about nine tenths occurring once and the leading ten covering 0.35% to 0.4%. This clone was observed a single time. This clonotype was obtained from a human donor in good health. Some clones in this sample may be carry-over from other donors' samples. This chain uses TRBV7-3 with TRBJ2-3, with 12 bases fitting TRBD2. Sequencing was performed on T cells isolated from PBMCs. The CDR3 protein is CASSLTWTSGTTDTQYF. CDR3 bases: TGTGCCAGCAGCTTAACCTGGACTAGCGGGACCACAGATACGCAGTATTTT.